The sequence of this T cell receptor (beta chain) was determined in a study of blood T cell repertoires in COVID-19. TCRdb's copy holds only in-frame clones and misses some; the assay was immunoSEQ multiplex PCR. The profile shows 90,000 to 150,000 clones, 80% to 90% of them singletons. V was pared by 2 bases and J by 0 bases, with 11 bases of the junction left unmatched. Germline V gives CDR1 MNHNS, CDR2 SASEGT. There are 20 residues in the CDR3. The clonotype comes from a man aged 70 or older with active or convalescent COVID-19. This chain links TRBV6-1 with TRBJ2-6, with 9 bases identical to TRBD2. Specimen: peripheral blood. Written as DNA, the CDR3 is TGTGCCAGCAGTGAAAGGGAGGGACTAGCAACGTTCTCTGGGGCCAACGTCCTGACTTTC. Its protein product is CASSEREGLATFSGANVLTF.